Below are 24 T cell receptor beta chains sequenced from a single sample in a study of T cell responses to AZD1222 COVID-19 vaccine. Repertoires were generated with immunoSEQ multiplex PCR, while TCRdb's copy carries only in-frame clones and drops some. The profile covers fewer than 90,000 clones, with roughly 86% appearing a single time and around 5.4% taken by the ten largest. Specimen: peripheral blood, collected 28 days after the second AZD1222 dose. Source of these receptors: an adult who received the AZD1222 COVID-19 vaccine.

The rearrangement links TRBV6-4 to TRBJ1-5; D not certain. In germline, CDR1 is MRHNA, CDR2 SNTAGT. CDR3 length: 15 amino acids. Trimming took 2 bases from V and 3 from J, leaving 11 bases between them. CDR3 protein: CASSDEWGDNQPQHF. The DNA of the CDR3 is TGTGCCAGCAGTGACGAGTGGGGTGACAATCAGCCCCAGCATTTT.

This chain uses TRBV7-2 with TRBJ2-3, with D hard to call. V lost 2 bases, J lost 4 bases, and 10 bases lay in between. Germline values: CDR1 SGHTA, CDR2 FQGNSA. CDR3 length equals 14 residues. Here the CDR3 reads CASSLRYTSDTQYF. Written as DNA, the CDR3 is TGTGCCAGCAGCTTAAGGTACACATCAGATACGCAGTATTTT.

The chain uses TRBV11-1 and TRBJ2-3, with TRBD2 as a possible D gene (6 bases). With 5 bases removed from V and 0 bases from J, the gap between germline ends came to 12 bases. The CDR3 covers 15 residues. Germline loops: CDR1 SGHAT, CDR2 FQDESV (reference sequence). The CDR3 is CASSRGLTSTDTQYF. CDR3 coding DNA: TGTGCCAGCAGCAGGGGACTTACTAGCACAGATACGCAGTATTTT. Together with reference TRBV11-1 and TRBJ2-3, the CDR3 gives the full variable domain: EAEVAQSPRYKITEKSQAVAFWCDPISGHATLYWYRQILGQGPELLVQFQDESVVDDSQLPKDRFSAERLKGVDSTLKIQPAELGDSAMYLCASSRGLTSTDTQYFGPGTRLTVL.

V and J are TRBV18 and TRBJ1-1; no clear D gene. V was trimmed by 3 bases and J by 0 bases, leaving 8 bases between them. The germline CDR1 and CDR2 sequences are KGHSH and LQKENI. The CDR3 loop spans 14 amino acids. CDR3 region: CASSPPAVNTEAFF. The CDR3, as DNA: TGTGCCAGCTCACCCCCGGCGGTGAACACTGAAGCTTTCTTT.

The chain links TRBV7-9 to TRBJ2-1, with 8 bases fitting TRBD2. CDR1 is SEHNR, CDR2 FQNEAQ, per germline (reference sequence). V shed 1 base and J 0 bases; nucleotides not matched to a gene: 2. CDR3 length: 16 residues. CDR3 DNA: TGTGCCAGCAGCTTAGAAGCGGGAGTCTCCTACAATGAGCAGTTCTTC. Its protein product is CASSLEAGVSYNEQFF.

The CDR3 sequence: CASSPIGTTYEQYF. CDR3 nucleotides: TGTGCCAGCAGCCCGATTGGGACAACCTACGAGCAGTACTTC. This rearrangement joins TRBV13 to TRBJ2-7; a weak D match, TRBD1 (6 bases). This CDR3 region has 14 residues. CDR1 and CDR2 (germline): PRHDT, FYEKMQ (reference sequence). V lost 5 bases to trimming and J lost 2 bases, with 13 bases between them.

This chain links TRBV29-1 with TRBJ1-3; 8 bases are shared with TRBD1. J gave up 4 bases and V 5 bases, and 7 bases lay outside the gene matches. The germline V gene has CDR1 SQVTM and CDR2 ANQGSEA. The length of the CDR3 is 14 residues. The CDR3 DNA reads as TGCAGCGTTCGGACAGGGATCGGAGGAAACACCATATATTTT. Amino acid sequence: CSVRTGIGGNTIYF.

The rearrangement uses TRBV7-3 and TRBJ2-1, with 15 nucleotides matching TRBD2. The trim removed 1 base at V and 7 bases at J, leaving 2 bases unmatched. This CDR3 has 16 amino acids. The germline V gene has CDR1 SGHTA and CDR2 FQGTGA. CDR3 region: CASSLKGLAGGNEQFF. CDR3 nucleotide sequence: TGTGCCAGCAGCTTAAAGGGACTAGCGGGAGGTAATGAGCAGTTCTTC.

The genes are TRBV10-1 and TRBJ2-7, with 10 positions matching TRBD1. Germline-derived CDR1 and CDR2 are WNHNN and SYGVQD (reference sequence). The CDR3 runs 13 residues. Losses at the gene ends were 5 bases for V and 7 bases for J; bases not matched to a gene: 5. The CDR3 DNA is TGCGCCAGCAGTACGGGACAGGGGTGGGAGCAGTACTTC. Protein product: CASSTGQGWEQYF.

The chain combines TRBV6-2 or TRBV6-3 with TRBJ1-4; D perhaps matches TRBD1 (6 bases). Germline CDR1 is MNHEY and CDR2 is SVGEGT. This CDR3 region has 14 residues. Trimming pared 2 bases from V and 4 bases from J, leaving 8 bases between. Written as DNA, the CDR3 is TGTGCCAGCAGTTACCGGGACATTAATGAAAAACTGTTTTTT. It specifies CASSYRDINEKLFF.

V is TRBV19 and J is TRBJ2-2; 15 bases match TRBD2. The V segment lost 6 bases and the J segment 0 bases; nucleotides outside the gene matches: 5. CDR1 LNHDA and CDR2 SQIVND come from the germline V gene (reference sequence). The CDR3 has 18 residues. The CDR3 DNA reads as TGTGCCAGTAGAACGGGACTAGCGGGAGGATCGAACACCGGGGAGCTGTTTTTT. Translating gives CASRTGLAGGSNTGELFF.

This chain joins TRBV18 and TRBJ1-1, with D possibly being TRBD1 (5 bases). Germline V gene sequence: CDR1 KGHSH, CDR2 LQKENI. Trimming stripped 3 bases from V and 4 bases from J, with 15 bases between. This CDR3 comprises 15 residues. The CDR3 region is CASSPIQDRGTEAFF. DNA for the CDR3: TGTGCCAGCTCACCTATCCAAGACAGAGGCACTGAAGCTTTCTTT.

V gene TRBV28 combines with J gene TRBJ1-6; 8 bases fit TRBD1. The CDR3 contains 14 residues. Germline V gene lookup returns CDR1 MDHEN and CDR2 SYDVKM. V lost 7 bases, J lost 7 bases, and 6 bases stayed unmatched. The DNA for the CDR3 is TGTGCCAGCAACCTAGGACAGGGCAATTCACCCCTCCACTTT. Its translation: CASNLGQGNSPLHF. The full variable domain, in which reference TRBV28 and TRBJ1-6 provide the parts outside the CDR3, is DVKVTQSSRYLVKRTGEKVFLECVQDMDHENMFWYRQDPGLGLRLIYFSYDVKMKEKGDIPEGYSVSREKKERFSLILESASTNQTSMYLCASNLGQGNSPLHFGNGTRLTVT.

The chain couples TRBV6-5 to TRBJ2-3, with 8 positions matching TRBD2. Unmatched junction bases numbered 8, after V lost 4 bases and J lost 2 bases. This CDR3 region has 16 residues. In germline, CDR1 is MNHEY, CDR2 SVGAGI. CDR3 DNA sequence: TGTGCCAGCAGTTCTACGGGGGGGGCAATCACAGATACGCAGTATTTT. Translating it yields CASSSTGGAITDTQYF.

The chain has TRBV11-2 and TRBJ1-5; tentatively, D is TRBD1 (5 bases). Trimming took 4 bases from V and 5 from J, leaving 15 bases between them. Per the germline V gene, CDR1 is SGHAT and CDR2 is FQNNGV. This CDR3 spans 15 amino acids. The CDR3 here is CASSYTGMPDQPQHF. CDR3 sequence (DNA): TGTGCCAGCAGCTACACAGGTATGCCCGATCAGCCCCAGCATTTT.

CDR3 in DNA: TGTGCCAGTAAATCGGTAGCGGGGCCACGGGATGAGCAGTTCTTC. Amino acid sequence: CASKSVAGPRDEQFF. The chain carries TRBV19 and TRBJ2-1; TRBD2 matches at 8 bases. The CDR3 is 15 residues long. V dropped 7 bases and J dropped 8; count of bases not matched to a gene: 13. Germline V gene data show CDR1 as LNHDA and CDR2 as SQIVND (reference sequence).

This chain links TRBV11-3 with TRBJ2-3; possible D gene TRBD1, 6 bases. The CDR3 is 15 amino acids. V was trimmed by 5 bases and J by 1 base, leaving 13 bases between them. Germline V gene data show CDR1 as SGHNT and CDR2 as YENEEA. The CDR3 reads CASSPRQERTDTQYF. The CDR3 region has the DNA TGTGCCAGCAGCCCCCGACAGGAGCGCACAGATACGCAGTATTTT.

The chain uses TRBV12-3 or TRBV12-4 and TRBJ2-7; D is undetermined. The V end lost 2 bases, the J end lost 11 bases, and 13 bases lay between the germline ends. The CDR3 sequence is 12 residues long. The CDR3 sequence: CASSLTAPPEYF. The CDR3 DNA sequence: TGTGCCAGCAGTTTAACGGCCCCACCAGAGTACTTC.

The chain carries TRBV6-4 and TRBJ2-1; no reliable D call. Germline V gene data show CDR1 as MRHNA and CDR2 as SNTAGT. This CDR3 region has 13 residues. With 2 bases removed from V and 3 bases from J, the gap between germline ends came to 5 bases. The CDR3 protein is CASSDPNYNEQFF. The CDR3 nucleotides are TGTGCCAGCAGTGACCCAAACTACAATGAGCAGTTCTTC.

The chain recombines TRBV19 with TRBJ1-1; D might be TRBD1 (5 bases). V lost 7 bases to trimming and J lost 3 bases, with 15 bases between them. In germline, CDR1 is LNHDA, CDR2 SQIVND (reference sequence). This CDR3 is 14 amino acids long. The CDR3 nucleotides are TGTGCCAGTACCCAGGGAGAAGGCCACACTGAAGCTTTCTTT. This translates into CASTQGEGHTEAFF.

There are a few counts of this clone. V usage is TRBV10-2 and J usage is TRBJ2-2, with D possibly being TRBD1 or TRBD2 (6 bases each). The ends were cut back, 6 bases at V and 4 bases at J, with 15 bases in the middle. Germline-derived CDR1 and CDR2 are WSHSY and SAAADI. The CDR3 totals 15 residues. The CDR3 protein is CASRGGGGGTGELFF. CDR3 bases: TGCGCCAGCAGGGGCGGAGGAGGGGGCACCGGGGAGCTGTTTTTT.

This chain links TRBV9 with TRBJ2-5; 7 bases fit TRBD1. The germline V gene has CDR1 SGDLS and CDR2 YYNGEE. V dropped 2 bases and J dropped 9; count of bases not matched to a gene: 10. The CDR3 has 14 residues. CDR3 in DNA: TGTGCCAGCAGCGTTGCCGGCCCCCAGGGGGCCCAGTACTTC. It translates to CASSVAGPQGAQYF.

The rearrangement uses TRBV30 and TRBJ1-2; maybe TRBD1 (6 bases). This CDR3 has 19 residues. The V gene's germline CDR1 is GTSNPN and CDR2 SVGIG (reference sequence). V was clipped by 1 base and J by 3 bases, with 27 bases between them. Written as DNA, the CDR3 is TGTGCCTGGAGTGAGATCGCCGGGACACCAATGATTGGAGACTATGGCTACACCTTC. It specifies CAWSEIAGTPMIGDYGYTF.

This clone was detected a few times. V is TRBV18 and J is TRBJ1-2, with a tentative D call TRBD1 (6 bases). The length of the CDR3 is 14 residues. V was clipped by 0 bases and J by 8 bases, with 13 bases between them. From germline, CDR1 is KGHSH and CDR2 LQKENI. This chain's CDR3 is CASSPPARGGGYTF. The CDR3, as DNA: TGTGCCAGCTCACCACCCGCCAGGGGCGGAGGCTACACCTTC.